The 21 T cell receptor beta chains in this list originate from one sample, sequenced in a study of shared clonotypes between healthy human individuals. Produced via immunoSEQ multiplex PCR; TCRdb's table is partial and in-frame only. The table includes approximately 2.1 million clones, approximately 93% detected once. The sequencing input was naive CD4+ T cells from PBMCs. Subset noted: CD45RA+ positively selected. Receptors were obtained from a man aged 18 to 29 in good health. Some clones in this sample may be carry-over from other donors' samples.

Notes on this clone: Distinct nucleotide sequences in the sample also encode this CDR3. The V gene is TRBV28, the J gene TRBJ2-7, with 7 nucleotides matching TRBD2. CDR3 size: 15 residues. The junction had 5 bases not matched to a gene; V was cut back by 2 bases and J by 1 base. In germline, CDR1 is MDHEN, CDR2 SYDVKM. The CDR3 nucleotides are TGTGCCAGCAGTTTAGGGGCTAGCGGATCCTACGAGCAGTACTTC. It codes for CASSLGASGSYEQYF.

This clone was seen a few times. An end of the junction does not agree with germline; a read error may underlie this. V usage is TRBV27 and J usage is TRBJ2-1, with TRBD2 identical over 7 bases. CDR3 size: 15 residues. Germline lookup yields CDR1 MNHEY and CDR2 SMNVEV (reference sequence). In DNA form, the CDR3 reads TGTGCCAGCAGTTTCAGCGGGATTTCCTCCAATGAGCAGTTCTTC. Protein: CASSFSGISSNEQFF.

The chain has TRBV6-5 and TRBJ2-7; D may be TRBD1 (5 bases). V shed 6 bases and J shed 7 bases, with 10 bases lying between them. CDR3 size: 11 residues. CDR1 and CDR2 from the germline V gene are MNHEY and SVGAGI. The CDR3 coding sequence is TGTGCCAGCAGACTCCGACAGGAGCAGTACTTC. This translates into CASRLRQEQYF.

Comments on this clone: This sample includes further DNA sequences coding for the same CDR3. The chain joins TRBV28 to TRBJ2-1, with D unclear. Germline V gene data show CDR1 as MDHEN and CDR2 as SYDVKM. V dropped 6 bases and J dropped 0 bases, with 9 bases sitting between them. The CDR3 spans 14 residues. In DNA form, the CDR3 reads TGTGCCAGCAGGTCCGGTAGCTCCTACAATGAGCAGTTCTTC. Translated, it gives CASRSGSSYNEQFF.

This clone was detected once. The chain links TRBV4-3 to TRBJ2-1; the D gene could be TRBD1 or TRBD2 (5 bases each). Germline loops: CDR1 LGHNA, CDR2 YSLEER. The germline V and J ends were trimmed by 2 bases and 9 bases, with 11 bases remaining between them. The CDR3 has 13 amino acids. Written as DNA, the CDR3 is TGCGCCAGCAGCCAAACCAGGGCGGGTGAGCAGTTCTTC. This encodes CASSQTRAGEQFF.

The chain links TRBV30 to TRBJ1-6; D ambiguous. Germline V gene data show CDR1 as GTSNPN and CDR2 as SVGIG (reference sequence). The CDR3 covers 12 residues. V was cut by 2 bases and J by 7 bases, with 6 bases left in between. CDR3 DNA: TGTGCCTGGAGTTTGGAGAATTCACCCCTCCACTTT. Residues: CAWSLENSPLHF.

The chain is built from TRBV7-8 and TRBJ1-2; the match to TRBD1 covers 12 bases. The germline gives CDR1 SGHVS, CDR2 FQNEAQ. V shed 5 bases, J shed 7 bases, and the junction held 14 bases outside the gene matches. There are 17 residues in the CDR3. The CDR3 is CASSPRRDRGLGSGYTF. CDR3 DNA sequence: TGTGCCAGCAGCCCCCGCCGGGACAGGGGGCTAGGGAGTGGCTACACCTTC.

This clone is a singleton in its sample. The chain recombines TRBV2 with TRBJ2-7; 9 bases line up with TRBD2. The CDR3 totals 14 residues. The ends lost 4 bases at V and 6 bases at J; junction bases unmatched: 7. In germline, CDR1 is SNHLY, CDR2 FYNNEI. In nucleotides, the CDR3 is TGTGCCAGCAGTGTTAGCGGGAGAGCGGGCGAGCAGTACTTC. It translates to CASSVSGRAGEQYF.

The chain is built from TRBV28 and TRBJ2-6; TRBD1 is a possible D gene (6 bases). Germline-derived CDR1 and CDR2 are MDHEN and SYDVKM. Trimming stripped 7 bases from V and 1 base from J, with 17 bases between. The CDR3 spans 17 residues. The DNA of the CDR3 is TGTGCCAGCATGGTAGGACAGTTAACATCTGGGGCCAACGTCCTGACTTTC. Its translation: CASMVGQLTSGANVLTF.

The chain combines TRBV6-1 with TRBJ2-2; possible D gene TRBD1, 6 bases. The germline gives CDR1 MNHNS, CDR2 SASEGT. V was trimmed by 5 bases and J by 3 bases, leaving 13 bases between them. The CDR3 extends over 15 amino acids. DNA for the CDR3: TGTGCCAGCAGTTCCCGGGACACCTACACCGGGGAGCTGTTTTTT. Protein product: CASSSRDTYTGELFF.

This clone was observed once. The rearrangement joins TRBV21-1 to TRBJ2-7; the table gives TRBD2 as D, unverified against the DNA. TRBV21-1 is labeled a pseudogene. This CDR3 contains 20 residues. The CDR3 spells CASSAIPLGTSGGGSYEQYF. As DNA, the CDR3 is TGTGCCAGCAGCGCCATCCCTTTGGGGACTAGCGGAGGGGGGAGTTACGAGCAGTACTTC.

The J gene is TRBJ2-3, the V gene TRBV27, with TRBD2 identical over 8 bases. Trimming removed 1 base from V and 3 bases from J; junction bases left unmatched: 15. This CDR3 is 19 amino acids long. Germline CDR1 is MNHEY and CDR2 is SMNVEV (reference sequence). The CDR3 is CASSLFHIFSGRLTDTQYF. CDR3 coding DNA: TGTGCCAGCAGTTTATTCCACATTTTCAGCGGGAGATTGACAGATACGCAGTATTTT.

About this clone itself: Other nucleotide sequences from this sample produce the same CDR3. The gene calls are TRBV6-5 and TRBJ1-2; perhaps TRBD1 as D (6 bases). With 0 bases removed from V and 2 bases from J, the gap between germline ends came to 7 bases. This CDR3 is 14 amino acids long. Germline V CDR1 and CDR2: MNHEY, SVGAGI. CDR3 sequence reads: CASSYSRGNYGYTF. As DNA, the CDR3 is TGTGCCAGCAGTTACTCGAGGGGGAACTATGGCTACACCTTC.

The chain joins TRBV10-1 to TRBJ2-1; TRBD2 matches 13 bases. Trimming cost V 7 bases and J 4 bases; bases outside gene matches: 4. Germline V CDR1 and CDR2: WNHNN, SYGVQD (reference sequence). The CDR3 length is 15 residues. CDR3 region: CASTPGLAGYNEQFF. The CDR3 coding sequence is TGCGCCAGCACTCCGGGACTAGCGGGATACAATGAGCAGTTCTTC.

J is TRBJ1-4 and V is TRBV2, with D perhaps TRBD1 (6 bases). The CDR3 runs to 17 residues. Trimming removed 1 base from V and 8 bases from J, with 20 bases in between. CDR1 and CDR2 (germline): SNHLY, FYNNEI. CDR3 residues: CASSEGVRGSFGEKLFF. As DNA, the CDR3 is TGTGCCAGCAGTGAAGGGGTCAGGGGTAGTTTTGGAGAAAAACTGTTTTTT.

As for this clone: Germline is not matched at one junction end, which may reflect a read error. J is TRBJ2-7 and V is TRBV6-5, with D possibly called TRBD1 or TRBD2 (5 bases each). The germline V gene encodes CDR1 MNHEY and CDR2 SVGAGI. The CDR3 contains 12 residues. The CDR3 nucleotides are TGTGCCAGTGGGACCGCTTTTTACGGGCAGTACTTC. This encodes CASGTAFYGQYF.

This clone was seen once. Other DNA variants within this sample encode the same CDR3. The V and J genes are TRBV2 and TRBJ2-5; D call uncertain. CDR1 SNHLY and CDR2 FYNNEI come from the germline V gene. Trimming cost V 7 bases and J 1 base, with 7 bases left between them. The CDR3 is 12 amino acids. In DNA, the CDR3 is TGTGCCAGCAATAGGGCCCAAGAGACCCAGTACTTC. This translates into CASNRAQETQYF.

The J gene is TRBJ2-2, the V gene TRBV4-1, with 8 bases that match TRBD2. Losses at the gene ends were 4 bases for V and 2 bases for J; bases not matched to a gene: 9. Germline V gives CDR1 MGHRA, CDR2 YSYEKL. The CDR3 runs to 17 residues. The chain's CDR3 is CASSLMTSAFNTGELFF. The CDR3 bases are TGCGCCAGCAGCCTAATGACTAGCGCGTTCAACACCGGGGAGCTGTTTTTT.

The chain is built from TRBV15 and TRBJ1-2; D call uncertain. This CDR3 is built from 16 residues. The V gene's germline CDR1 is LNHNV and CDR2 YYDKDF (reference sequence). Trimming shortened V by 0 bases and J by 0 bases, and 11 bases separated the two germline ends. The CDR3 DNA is TGTGCCACCAGCAGAGATAGGAAGGGCTCTAACTATGGCTACACCTTC. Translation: CATSRDRKGSNYGYTF.

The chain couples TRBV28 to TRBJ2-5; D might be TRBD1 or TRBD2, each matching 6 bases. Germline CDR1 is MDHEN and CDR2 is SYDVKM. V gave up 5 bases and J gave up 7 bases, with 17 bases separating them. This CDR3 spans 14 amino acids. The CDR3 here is CASSAPPGARTQYF. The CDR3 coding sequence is TGTGCCAGCAGTGCCCCGCCGGGGGCCAGGACCCAGTACTTC.

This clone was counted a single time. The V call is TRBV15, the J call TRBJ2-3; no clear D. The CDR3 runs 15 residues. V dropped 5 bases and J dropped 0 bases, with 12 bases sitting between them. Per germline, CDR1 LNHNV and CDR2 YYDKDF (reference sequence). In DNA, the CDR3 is TGTGCCACCAGCCTCTCGGACGGAAGCACAGATACGCAGTATTTT. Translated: CATSLSDGSTDTQYF. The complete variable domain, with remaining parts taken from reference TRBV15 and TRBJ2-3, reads DAMVIQNPRYQVTQFGKPVTLSCSQTLNHNVMYWYQQKSSQAPKLLFHYYDKDFNNEADTPDNFQSRRPNTSFCFLDIRSPGLGDTAMYLCATSLSDGSTDTQYFGPGTRLTVL.